These 27 T cell receptor beta chains came from one sample sequenced in a study of PD-1 blockade in classical Hodgkin lymphoma. As to time point: cycle 4 day 1 (C4D1), after less than seven weeks of nivolumab. Every patient had relapsed following autologous stem cell transplantation, and cohorts differed in brentuximab vedotin exposure. Using immunoSEQ multiplex PCR, the repertoire was profiled, and TCRdb retains in-frame clones only, with some absent. This sample carries 28,000 or so clones, about four fifths of them seen once, and the ten largest clones take around 15%. The starting material was peripheral blood mononuclear cells (PBMCs), obtained before the fourth cycle of nivolumab. These receptors all stem from a human donor with classical Hodgkin lymphoma.

The rearrangement joins TRBV7-9 to TRBJ2-2; D call uncertain. Trimming shortened V by 1 base and J by 2 bases, and 8 bases separated the two germline ends. CDR1 SEHNR and CDR2 FQNEAQ come from the germline V gene (reference sequence). The CDR3 loop spans 15 amino acids. The CDR3 region has the DNA TGTGCCAGCAGCTTAGTCAGGCCTAACACCGGGGAGCTGTTTTTT. It is translated as CASSLVRPNTGELFF.

The V gene is TRBV6-6, the J gene TRBJ2-5; 10 nucleotides match TRBD2. V trimming: 0 bases; J trimming: 1 base; junction bases outside the gene matches: 2. CDR1 and CDR2 from the germline V gene are MNHNY and SVGAGI (reference sequence). This CDR3 contains 16 residues. The CDR3 nucleotides read TGTGCCAGCAGTTACTCAGCTAGCGGGGGCCAAGAGACCCAGTACTTC. Translated: CASSYSASGGQETQYF.

This clone was picked up a small number of times. This chain connects TRBV5-1 to TRBJ2-5; D is unclear. CDR1 and CDR2 (germline): SGHRS, YFSETQ. This CDR3 has 15 amino acids. The V gene lost 4 bases and the J gene lost 6 bases, with 19 bases spanning the gap. Written as DNA, the CDR3 is TGCGCCAGCAGCGGTGCTGGGGTTGAGAAAAAGACCCAGTACTTC. Amino acids: CASSGAGVEKKTQYF. Variable domain in full (rest from reference TRBV5-1 and TRBJ2-5): KAGVTQTPRYLIKTRGQQVTLSCSPISGHRSVSWYQQTPGQGLQFLFEYFSETQRNKGNFPGRFSGRQFSNSRSEMNVSTLELGDSALYLCASSGAGVEKKTQYFGPGTRLLVL.

This chain links TRBV6-1 with TRBJ2-7; D unclear. CDR1 is MNHNS and CDR2 is SASEGT in the germline V gene. V gave up 2 bases and J gave up 3 bases, with 5 bases separating them. The length of the CDR3 is 12 residues. The chain's CDR3 is CASSETSYEQYF. The CDR3 region has the DNA TGTGCCAGCAGTGAAACGAGCTACGAGCAGTACTTC.

The chain combines TRBV5-1 with TRBJ1-1, with D unresolved. The length of the CDR3 is 14 residues. V dropped 4 bases and J dropped 2 bases, with 12 bases sitting between them. Germline lookup yields CDR1 SGHRS and CDR2 YFSETQ. CDR3 loop: CASSLTDRNTEAFF. The CDR3 DNA is TGCGCCAGCAGCCTAACGGACCGCAACACTGAAGCTTTCTTT.

The chain recombines TRBV19 with TRBJ2-3; TRBD2 is a possible D gene (6 bases). CDR1 LNHDA and CDR2 SQIVND come from the germline V gene (reference sequence). CDR3 length: 14 amino acids. V was trimmed by 7 bases and J by 3 bases, leaving 14 bases between them. The CDR3 nucleotides read TGTGCCAGTATGGAGGGATTGGGGACAGATACGCAGTATTTT. Protein sequence: CASMEGLGTDTQYF.

The rearrangement uses TRBV4-1 and TRBJ2-2; TRBD1 agrees at 10 bases. The V gene's germline CDR1 is MGHRA and CDR2 YSYEKL. The CDR3 is 17 amino acids. V trimming: 0 bases; J trimming: 4 bases; junction bases outside the gene matches: 5. CDR3 coding DNA: TGCGCCAGCAGCCAAGAACCCGACAGGGGGCTCACCGGGGAGCTGTTTTTT. Translation gives CASSQEPDRGLTGELFF.

This chain joins TRBV5-1 and TRBJ2-2; 13 nucleotides agree with TRBD2. The CDR3 is 20 amino acids. The trim removed 6 bases at V and 7 bases at J, leaving 21 bases unmatched. Germline CDR1 is SGHRS and CDR2 is YFSETQ. CDR3 amino acids: CASTPAPGGTSGIGDGELFF. DNA for the CDR3: TGCGCCAGCACCCCGGCCCCGGGGGGGACTAGCGGGATTGGAGACGGGGAGCTGTTTTTT.

For this clone: Other DNA variants within this sample encode the same CDR3. V is TRBV19 and J is TRBJ1-5, with no clear D. From germline, CDR1 is LNHDA and CDR2 SQIVND (reference sequence). CDR3 size: 13 residues. The V and J ends lost 3 bases and 4 bases respectively, with 7 bases between them. CDR3 in amino acids: CASSITANQPQHF. As DNA, the CDR3 is TGTGCCAGTAGTATTACGGCGAATCAGCCCCAGCATTTT.

The chain joins TRBV19 to TRBJ1-3; no clear D. Trimming cost V 7 bases and J 1 base, with 8 bases left between them. The CDR3 length is 13 residues. The germline gives CDR1 LNHDA, CDR2 SQIVND (reference sequence). CDR3 region: CASTDRSGNTIYF. The DNA for the CDR3 is TGTGCCAGTACGGACCGGTCTGGAAACACCATATATTTT.

The rearrangement uses TRBV2 and TRBJ1-1; D not certain. CDR3 length: 11 residues. V was pared by 2 bases and J by 7 bases, with 5 bases between. Germline lookup yields CDR1 SNHLY and CDR2 FYNNEI. The CDR3: CASSEQDEAFF. The CDR3 nucleotides are TGTGCCAGCAGTGAACAGGATGAAGCTTTCTTT.

The rearrangement joins TRBV30 to TRBJ2-7; 7 bases map to TRBD2. Germline CDR1 GTSNPN, CDR2 SVGIG (reference sequence). This CDR3 spans 16 amino acids. J gave up 0 bases and V 2 bases, and 10 bases lay outside the gene matches. The DNA of the CDR3 is TGTGCCTGGAGTCTTCTAGAACTAGCGAGCTCCTACGAGCAGTACTTC. Translating gives CAWSLLELASSYEQYF.

The chain has TRBV28 and TRBJ2-7, with D perhaps being TRBD1 or TRBD2 (6 bases each). CDR1 MDHEN and CDR2 SYDVKM come from the germline V gene. This CDR3 is built from 13 residues. The germline V and J ends were trimmed by 7 bases and 6 bases, with 16 bases remaining between them. The CDR3 DNA reads TGTGCCAGCACAAGAGGGGGGCGCCTCGAGCAGTACTTC. It yields the protein CASTRGGRLEQYF.

This clone was detected only once. The V gene is TRBV7-9, the J gene TRBJ2-7; D unresolved. The germline V gene has CDR1 SEHNR and CDR2 FQNEAQ (reference sequence). Trimming cost V 5 bases and J 2 bases, with 16 bases left between them. This CDR3 contains 15 residues. CDR3 loop: CASSPWVDATYEQYF. The CDR3 DNA sequence: TGTGCCAGCAGCCCCTGGGTTGATGCAACCTACGAGCAGTACTTC.

J is TRBJ1-2 and V is TRBV6-6; D not certain. Germline-derived CDR1 and CDR2 are MNHNY and SVGAGI (reference sequence). V was pared by 3 bases and J by 7 bases, with 15 bases between. The length of the CDR3 is 14 residues. The DNA of the CDR3 is TGTGCCAGCAGTTATCTGGGTTTGGTGGGTGGCTACACCTTC. It yields the protein CASSYLGLVGGYTF.

This clone was picked up a small number of times. V is TRBV7-2 and J is TRBJ2-1; TRBD2 agrees at 9 bases. The J segment lost 2 bases and the V segment lost 4 bases, leaving 3 bases of the junction unmatched. The CDR3 length is 15 residues. The germline V gene encodes CDR1 SGHTA and CDR2 FQGNSA. The CDR3 DNA reads TGTGCCAGCAGCTCTACTAGCGGGCCCTACAATGAGCAGTTCTTC. Protein: CASSSTSGPYNEQFF. The entire variable domain, with the rest obtained from reference TRBV7-2 and TRBJ2-1, is as follows: GAGVSQSPSNKVTEKGKDVELRCDPISGHTALYWYRQSLGQGLEFLIYFQGNSAPDKSGLPSDRFSAERTGGSVSTLTIQRTQQEDSAVYLCASSSTSGPYNEQFFGPGTRLTVL.

This clone was seen more than once but under ten times. V is TRBV19 and J is TRBJ1-5; maybe TRBD1 (5 bases). The CDR3 has 13 amino acids. CDR1 and CDR2 (germline): LNHDA, SQIVND (reference sequence). The V end was cut by 3 bases, the J end by 6 bases, with 9 bases between. CDR3 residues: CASSMTVLQPQHF. The DNA of the CDR3 is TGTGCCAGTAGTATGACAGTTCTTCAGCCCCAGCATTTT.

J is TRBJ1-2 and V is TRBV7-2; D may be TRBD1 (5 bases). Trimming pared 3 bases from V and 0 bases from J, leaving 11 bases between. The CDR3 extends over 15 amino acids. Per germline, CDR1 SGHTA and CDR2 FQGNSA. This CDR3 is CASSFGGGSNYGYTF. Written as DNA, the CDR3 is TGTGCCAGCAGCTTTGGCGGGGGATCTAACTATGGCTACACCTTC.

This clone was found a few times. This chain joins TRBV19 and TRBJ1-1; D call uncertain. Trimming left V 3 bases short and J 0 bases short, with 8 bases between. The CDR3 is 14 residues long. The V gene's germline CDR1 is LNHDA and CDR2 SQIVND (reference sequence). The chain's CDR3 is CASSIGYMNTEAFF. The CDR3 nucleotides are TGTGCCAGTAGTATTGGGTATATGAACACTGAAGCTTTCTTT. Full variable domain (remainder filled in from reference TRBV19 and TRBJ1-1): DGGITQSPKYLFRKEGQNVTLSCEQNLNHDAMYWYRQDPGQGLRLIYYSQIVNDFQKGDIAEGYSVSREKKESFPLTVTSAQKNPTAFYLCASSIGYMNTEAFFGQGTRLTVV.

J is TRBJ2-6 and V is TRBV2; D is uncertain. Germline V CDR1 and CDR2: SNHLY, FYNNEI. Trimming pared 8 bases from V and 0 bases from J, leaving 14 bases between. The CDR3 covers 16 residues. The CDR3 loop is CASGPRGVSGANVLTF. The CDR3, as DNA: TGTGCCAGCGGGCCGCGTGGAGTCTCTGGGGCCAACGTCCTGACTTTC. The whole variable domain, filled in from reference TRBV2 and TRBJ2-6, reads EPEVTQTPSHQVTQMGQEVILRCVPISNHLYFYWYRQILGQKVEFLVSFYNNEISEKSEIFDDQFSVERPDGSNFTLKIRSTKLEDSAMYFCASGPRGVSGANVLTFGAGSRLTVL.

This chain links TRBV6-1 with TRBJ2-1; TRBD2 agrees at 12 bases. Trimming removed 4 bases from V and 8 bases from J; junction bases left unmatched: 6. This CDR3 is built from 15 residues. From germline, CDR1 is MNHNS and CDR2 SASEGT. CDR3 protein: CASSVLAGGGDEQFF. Here the CDR3 DNA reads TGTGCCAGCAGTGTACTAGCGGGAGGAGGGGATGAGCAGTTCTTC.

The chain joins TRBV7-6 to TRBJ2-2; D may be TRBD1 (6 bases). The CDR3 consists of 15 residues. CDR1 and CDR2 (germline): SGHVS, FNYEAQ. V gave up 2 bases and J gave up 5 bases, with 12 bases separating them. CDR3 residues: CASSLQQGGTGELFF. The CDR3 DNA sequence: TGTGCCAGCAGCTTACAACAGGGTGGGACCGGGGAGCTGTTTTTT.

This clone was observed a few times. V and J are TRBV15 and TRBJ1-5; D may be TRBD1 (5 bases). The CDR3 extends over 16 amino acids. CDR1 and CDR2 from the germline V gene are LNHNV and YYDKDF (reference sequence). The V end lost 2 bases, the J end lost 3 bases, and 14 bases lay between the germline ends. The CDR3 here is CATSRPVKGINQPQHF. The DNA for the CDR3 is TGTGCCACCAGCAGACCGGTAAAGGGGATCAATCAGCCCCAGCATTTT.

This chain uses TRBV7-8 with TRBJ1-4; 7 nucleotides align to TRBD1. Germline CDR1 is SGHVS and CDR2 is FQNEAQ. After removal of 5 bases from V and 5 bases from J, the junction contained 11 bases not matched to a gene. The CDR3 has 16 amino acids. The DNA for the CDR3 is TGTGCCAGCAGCATTACTCACAGGGGCCTAAATGAAAAACTGTTTTTT. The encoded protein is CASSITHRGLNEKLFF.

The V and J genes are TRBV6-1 and TRBJ1-1, with D perhaps matching TRBD1 (5 bases). Trimming pared 7 bases from V and 2 bases from J, leaving 17 bases between. The CDR3 loop spans 15 amino acids. Germline V gene sequence: CDR1 MNHNS, CDR2 SASEGT. CDR3 region: CASTIHGGENTEAFF. Here the CDR3 DNA reads TGTGCCAGCACTATCCACGGGGGTGAAAACACTGAAGCTTTCTTT.

The chain links TRBV5-6 to TRBJ2-1; tentatively, D is TRBD2 (5 bases). In germline, CDR1 is SGHDT, CDR2 YYEEEE. The V gene lost 6 bases and the J gene lost 4 bases, with 23 bases spanning the gap. CDR3 size: 17 residues. For the CDR3, the DNA is TGTGCCAGCACCACTTACGGGGTACAGCCATCGTACAATGAGCAGTTCTTC. This translates into CASTTYGVQPSYNEQFF.

The chain joins TRBV23-1 to TRBJ1-5; D is unresolved. TRBV23-1 is labeled an ORF, and its function is uncertain. The CDR3 consists of 15 residues. V was pared by 0 bases and J by 4 bases, with 10 bases between. Written as DNA, the CDR3 is TGCGCCAGCAGTCAATCCCGGCGGGGAAATCAGCCCCAGCATTTT. Translating it yields CASSQSRRGNQPQHF.